The clone carrying this T cell receptor beta chain was seen just once. cDNA serving as the sequencing template came from extracted, reverse transcribed RNA. The table came from immunoSEQ multiplex PCR; TCRdb's copy has only in-frame clones and leaves some out. The data show roughly 110,000 clones, under 60% seen once. The data derive from a study of CD8+ T cells in alopecia areata. The sample's treatment: oral pan-JAK inhibitor, 5-10 mg twice daily. This specimen consisted of CD8+ T cells sorted from blood, obtained at week 24, from a patient treated with tofacitinib. This sequence originates from a human donor with alopecia areata.

The CDR3 sequence: CASSVASEGDNEKLFF. Written as DNA, the CDR3 is TGTGCCAGCAGCGTAGCCTCGGAAGGCGACAATGAAAAACTGTTTTTT. V gene TRBV9 combines with J gene TRBJ1-4, with D unclear. CDR3 length: 16 residues. With 0 bases removed from V and 5 bases from J, the gap between germline ends came to 14 bases. Germline CDR1 SGDLS, CDR2 YYNGEE. The whole variable domain, remainder taken from reference TRBV9 and TRBJ1-4, is DSGVTQTPKHLITATGQRVTLRCSPRSGDLSVYWYQQSLDQGLQFLIQYYNGEERAKGNILERFSAQQFPDLHSELNLSSLELGDSALYFCASSVASEGDNEKLFFGSGTQLSVL.